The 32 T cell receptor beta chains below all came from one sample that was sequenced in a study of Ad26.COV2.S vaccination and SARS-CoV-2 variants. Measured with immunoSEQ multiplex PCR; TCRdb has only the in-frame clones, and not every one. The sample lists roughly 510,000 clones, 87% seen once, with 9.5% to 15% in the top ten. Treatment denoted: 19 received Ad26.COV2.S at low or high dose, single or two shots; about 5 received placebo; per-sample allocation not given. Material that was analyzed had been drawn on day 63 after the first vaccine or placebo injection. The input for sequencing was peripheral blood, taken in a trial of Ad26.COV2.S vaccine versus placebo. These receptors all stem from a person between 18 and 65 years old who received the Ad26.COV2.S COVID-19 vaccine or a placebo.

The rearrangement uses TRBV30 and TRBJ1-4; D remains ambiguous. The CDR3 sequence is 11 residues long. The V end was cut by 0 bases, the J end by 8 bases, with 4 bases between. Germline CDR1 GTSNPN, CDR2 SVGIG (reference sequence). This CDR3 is CAWSVEEKLFF. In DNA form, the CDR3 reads TGTGCCTGGAGTGTTGAGGAAAAACTGTTTTTT.

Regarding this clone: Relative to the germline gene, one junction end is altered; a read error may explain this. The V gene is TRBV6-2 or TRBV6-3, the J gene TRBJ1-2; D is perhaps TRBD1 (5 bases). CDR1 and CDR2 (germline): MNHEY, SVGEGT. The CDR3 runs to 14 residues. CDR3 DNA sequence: TGTGCCAGCACTTACGGGGGACCGGACTATGGCTACACCTTC. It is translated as CASTYGGPDYGYTF.

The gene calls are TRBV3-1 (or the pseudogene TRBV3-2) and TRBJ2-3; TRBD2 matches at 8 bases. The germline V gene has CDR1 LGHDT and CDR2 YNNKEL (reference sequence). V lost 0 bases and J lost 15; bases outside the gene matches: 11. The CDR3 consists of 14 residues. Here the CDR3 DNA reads TGTGCCAGCAGCCAAGAGTTGCGGAGCGGGAGTATCTATTTT. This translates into CASSQELRSGSIYF.

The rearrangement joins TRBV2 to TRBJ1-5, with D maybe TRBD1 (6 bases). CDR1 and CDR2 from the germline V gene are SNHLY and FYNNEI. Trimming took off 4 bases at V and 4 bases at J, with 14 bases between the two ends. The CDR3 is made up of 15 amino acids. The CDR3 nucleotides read TGTGCCAGCAGTGTACCGGGACAAAGGAATCAGCCCCAGCATTTT. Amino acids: CASSVPGQRNQPQHF. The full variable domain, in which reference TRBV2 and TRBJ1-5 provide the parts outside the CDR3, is EPEVTQTPSHQVTQMGQEVILRCVPISNHLYFYWYRQILGQKVEFLVSFYNNEISEKSEIFDDQFSVERPDGSNFTLKIRSTKLEDSAMYFCASSVPGQRNQPQHFGDGTRLSIL.

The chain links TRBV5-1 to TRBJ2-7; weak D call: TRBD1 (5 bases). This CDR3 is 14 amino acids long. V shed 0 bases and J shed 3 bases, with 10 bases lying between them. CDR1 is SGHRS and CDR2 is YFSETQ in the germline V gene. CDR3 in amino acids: CASSLGQSIYEQYF. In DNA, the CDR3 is TGCGCCAGCAGCTTGGGACAGAGCATCTACGAGCAGTACTTC. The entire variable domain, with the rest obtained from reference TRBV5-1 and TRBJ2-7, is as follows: KAGVTQTPRYLIKTRGQQVTLSCSPISGHRSVSWYQQTPGQGLQFLFEYFSETQRNKGNFPGRFSGRQFSNSRSEMNVSTLELGDSALYLCASSLGQSIYEQYFGPGTRLTVT.

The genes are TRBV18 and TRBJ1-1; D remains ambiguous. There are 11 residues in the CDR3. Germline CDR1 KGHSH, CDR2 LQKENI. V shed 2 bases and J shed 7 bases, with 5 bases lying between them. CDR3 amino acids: CASSPASEAFF. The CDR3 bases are TGTGCCAGCTCACCAGCTAGTGAAGCTTTCTTT.

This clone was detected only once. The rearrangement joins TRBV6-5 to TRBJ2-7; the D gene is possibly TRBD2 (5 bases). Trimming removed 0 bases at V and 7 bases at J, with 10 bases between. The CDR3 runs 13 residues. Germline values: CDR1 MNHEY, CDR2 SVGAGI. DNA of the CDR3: TGTGCCAGCAGTTACTCGGCGGGCTGGGAGCAGTACTTC. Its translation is CASSYSAGWEQYF.

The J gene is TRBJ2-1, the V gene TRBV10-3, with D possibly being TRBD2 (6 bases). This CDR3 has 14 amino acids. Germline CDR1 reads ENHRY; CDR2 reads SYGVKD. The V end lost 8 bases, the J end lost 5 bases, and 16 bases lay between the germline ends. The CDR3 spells CAIAPRVADNEQFF. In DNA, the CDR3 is TGTGCCATCGCCCCCCGGGTAGCGGACAATGAGCAGTTCTTC.

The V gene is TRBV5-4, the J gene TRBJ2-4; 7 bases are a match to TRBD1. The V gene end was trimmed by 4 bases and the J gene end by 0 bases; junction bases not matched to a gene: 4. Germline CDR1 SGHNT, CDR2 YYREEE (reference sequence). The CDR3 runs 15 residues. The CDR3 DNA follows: TGTGCCAGCAGCGGGACAGACCAAGCCAAAAACATTCAGTACTTC. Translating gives CASSGTDQAKNIQYF. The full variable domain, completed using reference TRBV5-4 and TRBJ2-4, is ETGVTQSPTHLIKTRGQQVTLRCSSQSGHNTVSWYQQALGQGPQFIFQYYREEENGRGNFPPRFSGLQFPNYSSELNVNALELDDSALYLCASSGTDQAKNIQYFGAGTRLSVL.

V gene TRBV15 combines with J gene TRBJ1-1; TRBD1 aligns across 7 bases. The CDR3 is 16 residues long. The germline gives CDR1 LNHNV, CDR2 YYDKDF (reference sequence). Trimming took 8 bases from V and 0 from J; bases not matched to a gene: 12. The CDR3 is CATLPRDSQMNTEAFF. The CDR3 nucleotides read TGTGCCACCCTACCCCGGGACAGTCAGATGAACACTGAAGCTTTCTTT.

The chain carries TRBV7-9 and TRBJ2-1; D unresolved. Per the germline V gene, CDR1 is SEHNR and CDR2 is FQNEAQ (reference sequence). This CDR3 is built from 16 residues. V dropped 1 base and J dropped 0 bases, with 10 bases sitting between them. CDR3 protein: CASSLESLSSYNEQFF. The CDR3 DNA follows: TGTGCCAGCAGCTTAGAGTCCCTAAGCTCCTACAATGAGCAGTTCTTC.

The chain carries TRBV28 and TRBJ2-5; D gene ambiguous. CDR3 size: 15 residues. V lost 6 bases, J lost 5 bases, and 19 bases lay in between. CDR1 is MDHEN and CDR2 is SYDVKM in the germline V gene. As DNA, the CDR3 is TGTGCCAGCAGGCCCCTGAGAAGGAATGGCGAGACCCAGTACTTC. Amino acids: CASRPLRRNGETQYF.

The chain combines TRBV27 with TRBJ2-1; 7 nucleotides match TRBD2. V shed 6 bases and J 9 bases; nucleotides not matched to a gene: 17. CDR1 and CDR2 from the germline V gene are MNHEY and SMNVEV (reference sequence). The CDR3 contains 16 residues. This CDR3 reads CASSPSRVVTGGEQFF. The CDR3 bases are TGTGCCAGCAGCCCTTCCCGGGTAGTGACGGGAGGTGAGCAGTTCTTC.

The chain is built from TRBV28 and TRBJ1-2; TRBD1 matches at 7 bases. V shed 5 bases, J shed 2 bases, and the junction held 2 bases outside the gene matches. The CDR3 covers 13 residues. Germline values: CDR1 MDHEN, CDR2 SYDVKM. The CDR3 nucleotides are TGTGCCAGCAGTGGACAGGCGAACTATGGCTACACCTTC. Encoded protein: CASSGQANYGYTF.

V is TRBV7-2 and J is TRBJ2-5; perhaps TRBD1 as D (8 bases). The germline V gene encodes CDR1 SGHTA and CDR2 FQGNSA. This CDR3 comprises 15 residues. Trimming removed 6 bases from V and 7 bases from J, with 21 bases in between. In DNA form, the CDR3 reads TGTGCCAGCAGAACCGGACAGGGAGGGGCGGGGACCCAGTACTTC. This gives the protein CASRTGQGGAGTQYF.

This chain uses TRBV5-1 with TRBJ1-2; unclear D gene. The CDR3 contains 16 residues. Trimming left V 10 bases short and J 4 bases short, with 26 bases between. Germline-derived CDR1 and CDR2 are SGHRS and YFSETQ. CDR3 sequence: CASGANSGFTVYGYTF. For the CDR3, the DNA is TGCGCCTCTGGCGCGAATTCGGGGTTTACCGTCTATGGCTACACCTTC.

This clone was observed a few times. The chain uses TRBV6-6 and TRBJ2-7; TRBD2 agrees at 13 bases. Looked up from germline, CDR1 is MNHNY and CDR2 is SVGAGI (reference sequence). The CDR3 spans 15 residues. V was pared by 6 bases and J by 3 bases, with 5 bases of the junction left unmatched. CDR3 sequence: CASRRGLAGVYEQYF. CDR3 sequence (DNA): TGTGCCAGCAGACGTGGACTAGCGGGAGTCTACGAGCAGTACTTC.

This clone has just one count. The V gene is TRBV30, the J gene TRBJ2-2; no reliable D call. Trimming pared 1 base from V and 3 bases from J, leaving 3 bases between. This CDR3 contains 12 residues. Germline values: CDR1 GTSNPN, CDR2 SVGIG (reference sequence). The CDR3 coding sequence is TGTGCCTGGAGTGCCGACACCGGGGAGCTGTTTTTT. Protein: CAWSADTGELFF.

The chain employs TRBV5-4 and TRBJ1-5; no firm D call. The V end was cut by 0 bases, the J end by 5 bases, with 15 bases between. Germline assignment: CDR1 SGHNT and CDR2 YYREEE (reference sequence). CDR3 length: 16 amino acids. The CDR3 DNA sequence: TGTGCCAGCAGCTTGGCTTGGCAGATTCTTTATCAGCCCCAGCATTTT. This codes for CASSLAWQILYQPQHF.

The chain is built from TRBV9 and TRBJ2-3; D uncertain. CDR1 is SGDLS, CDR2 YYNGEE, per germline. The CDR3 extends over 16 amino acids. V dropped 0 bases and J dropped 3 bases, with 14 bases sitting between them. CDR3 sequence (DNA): TGTGCCAGCAGCGTAGGGAGCAGTATTAGGACAGATACGCAGTATTTT. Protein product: CASSVGSSIRTDTQYF.

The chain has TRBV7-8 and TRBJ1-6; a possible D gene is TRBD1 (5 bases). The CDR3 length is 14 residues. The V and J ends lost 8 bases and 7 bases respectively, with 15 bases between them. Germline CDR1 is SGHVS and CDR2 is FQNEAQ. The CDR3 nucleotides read TGTGCCAGCGGTGAGGGGCTCAGGAATTCACCCCTCCACTTT. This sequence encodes CASGEGLRNSPLHF. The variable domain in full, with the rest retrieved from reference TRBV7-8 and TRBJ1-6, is GAGVSQSPRYKVAKRGQDVALRCDPISGHVSLFWYQQALGQGPEFLTYFQNEAQLDKSGLPSDRFFAERPEGSVSTLKIQRTQQEDSAVYLCASGEGLRNSPLHFGNGTRLTVT.

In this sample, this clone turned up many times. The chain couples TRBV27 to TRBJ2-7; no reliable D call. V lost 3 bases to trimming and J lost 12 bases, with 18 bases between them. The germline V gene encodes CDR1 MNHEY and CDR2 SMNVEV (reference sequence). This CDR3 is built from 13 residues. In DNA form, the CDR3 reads TGTGCCAGCAGTTTCTCAGACCAACCGCGGTTGTACTTC. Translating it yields CASSFSDQPRLYF.

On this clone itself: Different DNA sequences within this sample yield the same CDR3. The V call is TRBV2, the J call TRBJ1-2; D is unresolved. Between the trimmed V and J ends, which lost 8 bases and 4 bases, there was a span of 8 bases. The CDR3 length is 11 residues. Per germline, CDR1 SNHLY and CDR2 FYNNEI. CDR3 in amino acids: CASSSGYGYTF. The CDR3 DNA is TGTGCCAGCTCCTCGGGCTATGGCTACACCTTC.

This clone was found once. This CDR3 reads CASSGGGELFF. As DNA, the CDR3 is TGTGCCAGCAGCGGGGGAGGGGAGCTGTTTTTT. The V and J genes are TRBV6-2 or TRBV6-3 and TRBJ2-2; TRBD2 might be the D (6 bases). The germline gives CDR1 MNHEY, CDR2 SVGEGT. CDR3 length equals 11 residues. V lost 6 bases to trimming and J lost 8 bases, with 7 bases between them.

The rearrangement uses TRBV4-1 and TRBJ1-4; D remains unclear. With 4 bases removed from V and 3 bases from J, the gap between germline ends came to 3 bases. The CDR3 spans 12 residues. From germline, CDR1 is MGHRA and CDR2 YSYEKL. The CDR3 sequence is CASSPANEKLFF. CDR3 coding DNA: TGCGCCAGCAGCCCCGCTAATGAAAAACTGTTTTTT.

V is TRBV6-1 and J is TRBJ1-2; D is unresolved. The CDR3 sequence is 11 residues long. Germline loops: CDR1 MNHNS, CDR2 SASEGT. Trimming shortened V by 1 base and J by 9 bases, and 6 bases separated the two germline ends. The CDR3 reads CASSEDRRYTF. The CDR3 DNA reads TGTGCCAGCAGTGAAGACAGACGCTACACCTTC.

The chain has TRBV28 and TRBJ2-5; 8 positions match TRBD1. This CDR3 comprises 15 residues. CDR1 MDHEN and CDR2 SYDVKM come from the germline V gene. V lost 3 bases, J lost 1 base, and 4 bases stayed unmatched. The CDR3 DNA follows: TGTGCCAGCAGTTTTTGGACAGGGACCCAAGAGACCCAGTACTTC. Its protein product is CASSFWTGTQETQYF. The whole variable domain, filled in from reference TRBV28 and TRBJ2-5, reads DVKVTQSSRYLVKRTGEKVFLECVQDMDHENMFWYRQDPGLGLRLIYFSYDVKMKEKGDIPEGYSVSREKKERFSLILESASTNQTSMYLCASSFWTGTQETQYFGPGTRLLVL.

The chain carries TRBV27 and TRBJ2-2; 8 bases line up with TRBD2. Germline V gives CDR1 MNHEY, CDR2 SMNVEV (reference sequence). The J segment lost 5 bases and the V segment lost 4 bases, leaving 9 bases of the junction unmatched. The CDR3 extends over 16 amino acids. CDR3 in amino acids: CASSSEREGGTGELFF. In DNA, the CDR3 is TGTGCCAGCAGTTCCGAACGGGAGGGAGGGACCGGGGAGCTGTTTTTT.

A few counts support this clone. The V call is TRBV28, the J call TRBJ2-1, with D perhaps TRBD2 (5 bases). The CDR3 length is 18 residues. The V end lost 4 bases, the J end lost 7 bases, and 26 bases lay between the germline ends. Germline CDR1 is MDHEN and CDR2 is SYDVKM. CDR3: CASSSPTGNPDLLNEQFF. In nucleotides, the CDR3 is TGTGCCAGCAGTTCCCCAACCGGGAACCCAGATCTACTGAATGAGCAGTTCTTC. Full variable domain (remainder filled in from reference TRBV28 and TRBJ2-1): DVKVTQSSRYLVKRTGEKVFLECVQDMDHENMFWYRQDPGLGLRLIYFSYDVKMKEKGDIPEGYSVSREKKERFSLILESASTNQTSMYLCASSSPTGNPDLLNEQFFGPGTRLTVL.

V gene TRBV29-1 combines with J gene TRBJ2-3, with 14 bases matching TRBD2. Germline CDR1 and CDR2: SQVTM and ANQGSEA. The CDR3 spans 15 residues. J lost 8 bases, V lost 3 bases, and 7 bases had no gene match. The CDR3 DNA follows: TGCAGCGTTGAGGGACTAGCGGGAGTTAGAAGTACGCAGTATTTT. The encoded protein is CSVEGLAGVRSTQYF.

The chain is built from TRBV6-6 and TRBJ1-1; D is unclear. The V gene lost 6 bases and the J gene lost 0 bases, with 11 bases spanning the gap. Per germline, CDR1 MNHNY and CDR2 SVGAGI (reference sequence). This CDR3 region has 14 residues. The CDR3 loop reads CASSHGSLNTEAFF. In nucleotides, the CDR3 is TGTGCCAGCAGCCACGGGAGCCTGAACACTGAAGCTTTCTTT.

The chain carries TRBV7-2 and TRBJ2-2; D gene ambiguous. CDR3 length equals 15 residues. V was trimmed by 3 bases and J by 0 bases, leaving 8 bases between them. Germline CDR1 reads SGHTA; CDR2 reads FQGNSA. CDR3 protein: CASSLAASNTGELFF. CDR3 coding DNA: TGTGCCAGCAGCTTGGCAGCCTCGAACACCGGGGAGCTGTTTTTT.